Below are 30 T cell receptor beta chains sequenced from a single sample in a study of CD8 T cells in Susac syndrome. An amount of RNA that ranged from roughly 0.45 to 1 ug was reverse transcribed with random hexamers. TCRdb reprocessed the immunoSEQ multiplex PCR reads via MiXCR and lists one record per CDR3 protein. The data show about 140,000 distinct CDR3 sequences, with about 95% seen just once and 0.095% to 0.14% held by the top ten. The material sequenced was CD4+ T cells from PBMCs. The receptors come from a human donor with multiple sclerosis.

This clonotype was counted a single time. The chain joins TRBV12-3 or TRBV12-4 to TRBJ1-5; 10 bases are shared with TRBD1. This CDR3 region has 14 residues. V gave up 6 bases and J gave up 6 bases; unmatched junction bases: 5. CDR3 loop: CASSRRDRGQPQHF. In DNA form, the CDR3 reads TGTGCCAGCAGCCGGCGGGACAGGGGTCAGCCCCAGCATTTT.

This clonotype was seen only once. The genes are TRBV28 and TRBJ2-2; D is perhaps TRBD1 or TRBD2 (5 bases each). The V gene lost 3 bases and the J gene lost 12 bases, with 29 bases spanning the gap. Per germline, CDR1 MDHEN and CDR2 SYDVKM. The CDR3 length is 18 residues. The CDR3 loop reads CASSFPTGTLGTRRQLFF. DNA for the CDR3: TGTGCCAGCAGTTTTCCGACCGGGACCTTGGGTACCCGGAGGCAGCTGTTTTTT.

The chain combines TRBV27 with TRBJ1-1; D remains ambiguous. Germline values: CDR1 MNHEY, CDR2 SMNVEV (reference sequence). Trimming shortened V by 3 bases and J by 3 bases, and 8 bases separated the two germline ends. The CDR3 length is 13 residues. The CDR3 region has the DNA TGTGCCAGCAGTTTGCCCGGGGACACTGAAGCTTTCTTT. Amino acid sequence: CASSLPGDTEAFF.

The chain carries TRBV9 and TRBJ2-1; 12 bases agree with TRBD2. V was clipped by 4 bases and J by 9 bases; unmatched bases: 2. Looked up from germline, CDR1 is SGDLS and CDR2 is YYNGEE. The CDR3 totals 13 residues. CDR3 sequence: CASSRTSGTEQFF. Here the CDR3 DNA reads TGTGCCAGCAGCAGGACTAGCGGGACTGAGCAGTTCTTC. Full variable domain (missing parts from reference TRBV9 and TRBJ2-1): DSGVTQTPKHLITATGQRVTLRCSPRSGDLSVYWYQQSLDQGLQFLIQYYNGEERAKGNILERFSAQQFPDLHSELNLSSLELGDSALYFCASSRTSGTEQFFGPGTRLTVL.

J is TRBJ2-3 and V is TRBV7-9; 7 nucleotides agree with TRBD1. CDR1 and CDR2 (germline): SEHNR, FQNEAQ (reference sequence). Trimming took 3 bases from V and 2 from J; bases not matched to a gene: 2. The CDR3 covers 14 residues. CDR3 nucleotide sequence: TGTGCCAGCAGCTTGGGACAGTACACAGATACGCAGTATTTT. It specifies CASSLGQYTDTQYF.

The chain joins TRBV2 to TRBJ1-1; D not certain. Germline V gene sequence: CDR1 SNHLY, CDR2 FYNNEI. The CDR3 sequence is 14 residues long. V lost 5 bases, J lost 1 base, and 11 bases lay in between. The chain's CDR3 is CASSTNPRNTEAFF. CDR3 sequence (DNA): TGTGCCAGCAGTACAAATCCAAGGAACACTGAAGCTTTCTTT.

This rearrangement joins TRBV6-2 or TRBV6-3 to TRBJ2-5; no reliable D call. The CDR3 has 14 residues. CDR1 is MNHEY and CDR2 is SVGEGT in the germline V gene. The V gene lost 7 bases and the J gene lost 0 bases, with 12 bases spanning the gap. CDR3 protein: CASNLIGNQETQYF. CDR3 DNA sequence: TGTGCCAGCAACCTTATAGGGAACCAAGAGACCCAGTACTTC.

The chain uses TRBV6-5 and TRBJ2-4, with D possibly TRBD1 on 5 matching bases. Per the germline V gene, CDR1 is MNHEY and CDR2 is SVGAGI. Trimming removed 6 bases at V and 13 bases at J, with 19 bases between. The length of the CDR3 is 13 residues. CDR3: CASRSTKTGPQYF. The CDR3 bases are TGTGCCAGCAGATCGACGAAAACAGGACCGCAGTACTTC.

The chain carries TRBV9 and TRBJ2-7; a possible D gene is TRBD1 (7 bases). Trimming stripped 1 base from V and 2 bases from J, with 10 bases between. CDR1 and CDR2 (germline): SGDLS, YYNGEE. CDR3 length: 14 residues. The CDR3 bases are TGTGCCAGCAGCGTACAGGGGGGCGCCTACGAGCAGTACTTC. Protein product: CASSVQGGAYEQYF.

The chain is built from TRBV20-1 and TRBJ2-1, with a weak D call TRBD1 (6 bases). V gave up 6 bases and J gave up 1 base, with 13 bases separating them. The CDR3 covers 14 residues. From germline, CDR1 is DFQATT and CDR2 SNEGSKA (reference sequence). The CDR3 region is CSADRTGSYNEQFF. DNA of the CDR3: TGCAGTGCCGACAGGACGGGTTCCTACAATGAGCAGTTCTTC.

The CDR3 sequence is CALSSAGLMNTEAFF. The CDR3, as DNA: TGTGCCCTCAGTTCTGCGGGCCTCATGAACACTGAAGCTTTCTTT. V is TRBV30 and J is TRBJ1-1; D remains ambiguous. The CDR3 has 15 amino acids. V was pared by 8 bases and J by 0 bases, with 19 bases between. The germline gives CDR1 GTSNPN, CDR2 SVGIG (reference sequence).

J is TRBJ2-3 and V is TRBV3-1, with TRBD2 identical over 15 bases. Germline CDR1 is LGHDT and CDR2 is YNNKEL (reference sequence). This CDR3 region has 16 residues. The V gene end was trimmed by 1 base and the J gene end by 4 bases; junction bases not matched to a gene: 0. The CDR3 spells CASSQGTSGRADTQYF. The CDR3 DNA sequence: TGTGCCAGCAGCCAAGGGACTAGCGGGAGGGCAGATACGCAGTATTTT.

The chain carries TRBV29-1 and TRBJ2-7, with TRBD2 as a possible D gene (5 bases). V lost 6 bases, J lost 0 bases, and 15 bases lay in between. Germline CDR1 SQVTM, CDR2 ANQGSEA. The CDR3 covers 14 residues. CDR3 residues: CSVARTGSSYEQYF. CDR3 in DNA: TGCAGCGTGGCTCGGACGGGGAGCTCCTACGAGCAGTACTTC.

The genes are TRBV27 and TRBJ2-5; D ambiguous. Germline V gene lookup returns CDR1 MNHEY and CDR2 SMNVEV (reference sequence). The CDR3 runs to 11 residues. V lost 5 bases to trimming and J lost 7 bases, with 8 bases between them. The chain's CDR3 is CASSKKGTQYF. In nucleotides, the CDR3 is TGTGCCAGCAGTAAGAAGGGGACCCAGTACTTC.

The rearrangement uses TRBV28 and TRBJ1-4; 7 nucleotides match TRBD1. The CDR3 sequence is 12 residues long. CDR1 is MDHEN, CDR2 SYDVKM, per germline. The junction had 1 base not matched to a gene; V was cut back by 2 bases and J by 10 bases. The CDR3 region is CASSLGDRKLFF. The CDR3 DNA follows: TGTGCCAGCAGTTTAGGGGACAGAAAACTGTTTTTT.

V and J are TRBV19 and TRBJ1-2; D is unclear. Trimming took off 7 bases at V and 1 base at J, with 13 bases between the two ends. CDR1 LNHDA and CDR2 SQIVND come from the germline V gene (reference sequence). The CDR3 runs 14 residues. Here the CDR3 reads CASKQQINNYGYTF. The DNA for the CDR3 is TGTGCCAGTAAACAACAGATCAATAACTATGGCTACACCTTC. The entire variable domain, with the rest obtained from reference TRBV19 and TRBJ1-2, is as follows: DGGITQSPKYLFRKEGQNVTLSCEQNLNHDAMYWYRQDPGQGLRLIYYSQIVNDFQKGDIAEGYSVSREKKESFPLTVTSAQKNPTAFYLCASKQQINNYGYTFGSGTRLTVV.

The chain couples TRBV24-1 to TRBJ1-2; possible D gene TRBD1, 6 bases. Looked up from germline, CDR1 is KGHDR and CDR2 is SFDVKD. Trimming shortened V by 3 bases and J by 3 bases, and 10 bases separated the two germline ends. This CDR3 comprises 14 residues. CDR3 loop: CATSDPRGDYGYTF. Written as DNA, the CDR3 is TGTGCCACCAGTGATCCCAGGGGAGACTATGGCTACACCTTC.

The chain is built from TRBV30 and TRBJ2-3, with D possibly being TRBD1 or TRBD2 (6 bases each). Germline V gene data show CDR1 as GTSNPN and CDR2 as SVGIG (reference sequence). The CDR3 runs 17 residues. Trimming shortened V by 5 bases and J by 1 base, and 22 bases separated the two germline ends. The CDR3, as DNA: TGTGCCTGGGCAGGGCCACATGGGGGGCAACGCACAGATACGCAGTATTTT. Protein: CAWAGPHGGQRTDTQYF. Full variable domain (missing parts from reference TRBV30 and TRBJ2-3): SQTIHQWPATLVQPVGSPLSLECTVEGTSNPNLYWYRQAAGRGLQLLFYSVGIGQISSEVPQNLSASRPQDRQFILSSKKLLLSDSGFYLCAWAGPHGGQRTDTQYFGPGTRLTVL.

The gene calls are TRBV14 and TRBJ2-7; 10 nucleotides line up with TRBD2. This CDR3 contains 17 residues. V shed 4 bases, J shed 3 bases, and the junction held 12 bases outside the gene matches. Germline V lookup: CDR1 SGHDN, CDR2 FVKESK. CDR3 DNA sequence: TGTGCCAGCAGCCCCCGAGGACTAGCGGACCCCCACTACGAGCAGTACTTC. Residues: CASSPRGLADPHYEQYF.

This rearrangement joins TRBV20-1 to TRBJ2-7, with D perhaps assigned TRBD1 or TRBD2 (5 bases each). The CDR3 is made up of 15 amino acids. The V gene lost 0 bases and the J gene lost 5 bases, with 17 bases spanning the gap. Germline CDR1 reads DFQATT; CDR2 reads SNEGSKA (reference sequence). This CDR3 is CSARDLGSQGDEQYF. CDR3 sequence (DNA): TGCAGTGCTAGAGATTTGGGGAGTCAAGGGGACGAGCAGTACTTC.

CDR3 bases: TGTGCCAGCAGTTTACAGGGGAGGTGGACTGAAGCTTTCTTT. It specifies CASSLQGRWTEAFF. The rearrangement links TRBV28 to TRBJ1-1; D possibly corresponds to TRBD1 (6 bases). V was cut by 2 bases and J by 5 bases, with 12 bases left in between. The CDR3 is made up of 14 amino acids. Germline CDR1 and CDR2: MDHEN and SYDVKM.

The CDR3 is CSVAGLAGGPQNEQFF. CDR3 DNA sequence: TGCAGCGTTGCTGGGCTAGCGGGAGGGCCGCAAAATGAGCAGTTCTTC. This chain uses TRBV29-1 with TRBJ2-1, with 12 bases that match TRBD2. V dropped 4 bases and J dropped 7; count of bases not matched to a gene: 11. Germline V gene data show CDR1 as SQVTM and CDR2 as ANQGSEA. The CDR3 length is 16 residues.

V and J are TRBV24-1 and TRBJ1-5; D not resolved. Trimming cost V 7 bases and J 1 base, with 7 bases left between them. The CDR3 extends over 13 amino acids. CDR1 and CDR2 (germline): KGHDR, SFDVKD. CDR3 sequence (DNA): TGTGCCACCAGCCCACAGAGCAATCAGCCCCAGCATTTT. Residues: CATSPQSNQPQHF.

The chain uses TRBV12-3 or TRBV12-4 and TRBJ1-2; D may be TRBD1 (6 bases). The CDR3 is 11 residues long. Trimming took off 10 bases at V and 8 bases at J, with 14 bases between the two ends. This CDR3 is CATGGGNGYTF. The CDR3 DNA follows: TGTGCCACTGGAGGGGGTAACGGCTACACCTTC.

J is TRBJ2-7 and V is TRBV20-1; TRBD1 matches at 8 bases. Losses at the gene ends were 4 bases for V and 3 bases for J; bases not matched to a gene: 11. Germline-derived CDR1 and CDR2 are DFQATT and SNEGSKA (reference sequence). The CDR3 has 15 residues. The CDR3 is CSAMGRTGFLYEQYF. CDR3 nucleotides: TGCAGTGCTATGGGGAGGACAGGGTTCCTCTACGAGCAGTACTTC.

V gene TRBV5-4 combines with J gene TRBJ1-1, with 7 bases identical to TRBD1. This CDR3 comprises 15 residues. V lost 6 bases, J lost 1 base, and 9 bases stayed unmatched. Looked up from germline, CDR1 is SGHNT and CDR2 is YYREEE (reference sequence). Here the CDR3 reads CASNQKTGQNTEAFF. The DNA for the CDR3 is TGTGCCAGCAACCAAAAGACAGGGCAGAACACTGAAGCTTTCTTT.

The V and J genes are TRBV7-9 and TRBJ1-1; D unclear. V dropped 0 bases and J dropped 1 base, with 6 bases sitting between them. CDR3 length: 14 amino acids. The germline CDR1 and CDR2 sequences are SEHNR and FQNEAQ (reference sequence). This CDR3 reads CASSLAGKNTEAFF. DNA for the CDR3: TGTGCCAGCAGCTTAGCGGGCAAGAACACTGAAGCTTTCTTT.

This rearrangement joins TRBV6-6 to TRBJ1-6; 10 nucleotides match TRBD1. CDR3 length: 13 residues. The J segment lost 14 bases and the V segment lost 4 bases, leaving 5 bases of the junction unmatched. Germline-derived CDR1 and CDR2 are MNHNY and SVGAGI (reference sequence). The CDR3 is CASSFETGGSLHF. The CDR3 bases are TGTGCCAGCAGTTTCGAGACAGGGGGCTCCCTCCACTTT.

The CDR3, as DNA: TGCAGTGCTAGACACCCTGGAGGGGGTAAAAACGAGCAGTACTTC. Protein product: CSARHPGGGKNEQYF. V gene TRBV20-1 combines with J gene TRBJ2-7, with D tentatively TRBD1 or TRBD2 (6 bases each). Per germline, CDR1 DFQATT and CDR2 SNEGSKA (reference sequence). Trimming removed 2 bases at V and 5 bases at J, with 19 bases between. The CDR3 spans 15 residues.

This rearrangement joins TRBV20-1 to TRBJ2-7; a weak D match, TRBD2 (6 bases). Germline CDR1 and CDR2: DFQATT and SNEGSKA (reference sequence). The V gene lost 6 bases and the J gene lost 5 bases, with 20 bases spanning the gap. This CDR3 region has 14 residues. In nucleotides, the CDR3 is TGCAGTGCCGAAACTAGCTCCTCAGGCAACGAGCAGTACTTC. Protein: CSAETSSSGNEQYF.